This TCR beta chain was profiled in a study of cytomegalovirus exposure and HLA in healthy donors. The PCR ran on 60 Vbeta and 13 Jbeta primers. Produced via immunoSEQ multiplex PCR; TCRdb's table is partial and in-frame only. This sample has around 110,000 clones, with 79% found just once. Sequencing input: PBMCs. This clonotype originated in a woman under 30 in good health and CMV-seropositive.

The CDR3 region has the DNA TGTGCCTCTCTACTCACGGATGAGCAGTTCTTC. Encoded protein: CASLLTDEQFF. The gene calls are TRBV2 and TRBJ2-1; D gene unclear. V lost 11 bases, J lost 8 bases, and 13 bases lay in between. The CDR3 runs 11 residues. Germline values: CDR1 SNHLY, CDR2 FYNNEI.